What follows describes a single T cell receptor (beta chain). Its cognate antigen is unknown. This sample was included in a study of CXCR3-negative and CXCR3-positive naive CD8 T cells. Libraries of TRB cDNA were made by 5' RACE and carried UMIs. TCRdb re-called the 5' RACE reads and shows each CDR3 protein once, DNA omitted. The sample has approximately 60,000 distinct CDR3 sequences. The CDR3 is 14 amino acids. The germline CDR1 and CDR2 sequences are SGHTA and FQGNSA. General study findings and limits: No difference in surface CD5 was seen between naive subsets, and TCR strength was inferred from TRB CDR3 properties.

The sequenced sample was memory CD8+ T cells from blood. This TCR was recovered from a human donor in good health. Some clones in this sample may be carry-over from other donors' samples. The gene calls are TRBV7-2 and TRBJ2-7. CDR3 amino acids: CASSSTGSSYEQYF. The complete variable domain, with remaining parts taken from reference TRBV7-2 and TRBJ2-7, reads GAGVSQSPSNKVTEKGKDVELRCDPISGHTALYWYRQSLGQGLEFLIYFQGNSAPDKSGLPSDRFSAERTGGSVSTLTIQRTQQEDSAVYLCASSSTGSSYEQYFGPGTRLTVT.